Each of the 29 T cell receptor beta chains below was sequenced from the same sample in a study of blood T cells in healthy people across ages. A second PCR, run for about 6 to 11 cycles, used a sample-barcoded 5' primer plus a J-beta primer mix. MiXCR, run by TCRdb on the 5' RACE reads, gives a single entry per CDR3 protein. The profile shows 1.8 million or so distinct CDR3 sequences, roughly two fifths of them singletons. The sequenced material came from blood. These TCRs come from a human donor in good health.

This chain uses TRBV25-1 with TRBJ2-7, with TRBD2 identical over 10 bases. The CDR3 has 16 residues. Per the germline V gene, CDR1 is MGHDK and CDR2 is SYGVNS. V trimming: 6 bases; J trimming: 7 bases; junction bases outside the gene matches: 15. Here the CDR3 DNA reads TGTGCCAGCAGATATCTAGGAGCGGGGGGGAATTATGAGCAGTACTTC. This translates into CASRYLGAGGNYEQYF.

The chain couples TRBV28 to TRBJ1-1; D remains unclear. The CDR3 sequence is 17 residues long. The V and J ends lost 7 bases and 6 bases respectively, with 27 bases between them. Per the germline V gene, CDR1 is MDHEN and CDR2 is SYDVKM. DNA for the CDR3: TGTGCCAGCATGGTACTATTGGGCGAGGCAGAACAGCCTGAAGCTTTCTTT. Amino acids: CASMVLLGEAEQPEAFF.

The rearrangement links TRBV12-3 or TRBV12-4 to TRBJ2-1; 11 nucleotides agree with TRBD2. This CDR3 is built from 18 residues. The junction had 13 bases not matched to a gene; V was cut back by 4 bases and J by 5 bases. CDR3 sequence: CASSSIYNSGGVHNEQFF. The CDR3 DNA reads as TGTGCCAGCAGTTCGATTTACAATAGCGGGGGGGTCCACAATGAGCAGTTCTTC.

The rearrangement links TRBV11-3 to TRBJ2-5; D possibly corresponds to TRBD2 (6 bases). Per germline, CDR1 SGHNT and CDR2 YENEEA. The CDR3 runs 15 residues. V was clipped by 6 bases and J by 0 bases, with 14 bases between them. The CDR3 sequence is CASRHHRGNQETQYF. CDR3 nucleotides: TGTGCCAGCAGACATCATCGGGGGAACCAAGAGACCCAGTACTTC.

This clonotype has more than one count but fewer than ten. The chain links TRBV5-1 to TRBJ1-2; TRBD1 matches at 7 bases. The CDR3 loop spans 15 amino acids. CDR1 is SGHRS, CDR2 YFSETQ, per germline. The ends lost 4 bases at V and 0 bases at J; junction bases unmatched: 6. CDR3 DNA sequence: TGCGCCAGCAGCGTTCAAACAGGGGCTAACTATGGCTACACCTTC. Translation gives CASSVQTGANYGYTF.

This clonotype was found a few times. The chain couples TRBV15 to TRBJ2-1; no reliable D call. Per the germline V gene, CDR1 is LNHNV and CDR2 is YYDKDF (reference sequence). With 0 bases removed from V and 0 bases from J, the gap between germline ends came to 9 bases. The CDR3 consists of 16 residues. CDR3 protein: CATSRDLSSSYNEQFF. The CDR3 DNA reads TGTGCCACCAGCAGAGATTTGTCCTCCTCCTACAATGAGCAGTTCTTC.

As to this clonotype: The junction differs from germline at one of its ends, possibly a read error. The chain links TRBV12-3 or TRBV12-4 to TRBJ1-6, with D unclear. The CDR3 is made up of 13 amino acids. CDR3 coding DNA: TGTGCCAGCAGTTTAAGTGGAATATCACTCCTCCACTTT. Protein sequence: CASSLSGISLLHF.

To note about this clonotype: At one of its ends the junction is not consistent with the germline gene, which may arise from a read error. The CDR3 is CATSRDQNTKDIQYF. The CDR3 DNA reads TGTGCCACCAGCAGAGATCAAAACACCAAAGACATTCAGTACTTC. The chain joins TRBV15 to TRBJ2-4; no firm D call. The germline gives CDR1 LNHNV, CDR2 YYDKDF (reference sequence). The CDR3 has 15 amino acids.

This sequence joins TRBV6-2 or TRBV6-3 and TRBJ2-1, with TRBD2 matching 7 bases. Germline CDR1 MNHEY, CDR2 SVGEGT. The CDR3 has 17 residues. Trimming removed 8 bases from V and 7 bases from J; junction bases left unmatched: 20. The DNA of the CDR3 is TGTGCCAGCTCCATATACCTAGGGGTAGCGGGTAAAAATGAGCAGTTCTTC. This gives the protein CASSIYLGVAGKNEQFF.

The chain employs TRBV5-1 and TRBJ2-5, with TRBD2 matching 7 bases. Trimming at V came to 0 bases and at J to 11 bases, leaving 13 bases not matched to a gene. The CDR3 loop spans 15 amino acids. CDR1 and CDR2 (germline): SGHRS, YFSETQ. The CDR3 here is CASSLASAGAEEQYF. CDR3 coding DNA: TGCGCCAGCAGCTTGGCGTCGGCGGGAGCGGAGGAGCAGTACTTC.

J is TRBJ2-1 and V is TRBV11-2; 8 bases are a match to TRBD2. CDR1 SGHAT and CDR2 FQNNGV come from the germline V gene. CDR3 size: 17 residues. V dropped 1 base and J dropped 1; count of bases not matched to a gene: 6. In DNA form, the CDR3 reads TGTGCCAGCAGCTTAGGGGTAGCGGGGTTGTCCTACAATGAGCAGTTCTTC. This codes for CASSLGVAGLSYNEQFF.

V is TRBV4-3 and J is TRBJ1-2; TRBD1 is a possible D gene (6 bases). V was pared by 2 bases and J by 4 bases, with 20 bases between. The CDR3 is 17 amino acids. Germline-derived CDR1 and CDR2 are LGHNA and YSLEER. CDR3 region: CASSQPGGGALGYGYTF. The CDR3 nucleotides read TGCGCCAGCAGCCAACCCGGAGGGGGGGCTCTAGGCTATGGCTACACCTTC.

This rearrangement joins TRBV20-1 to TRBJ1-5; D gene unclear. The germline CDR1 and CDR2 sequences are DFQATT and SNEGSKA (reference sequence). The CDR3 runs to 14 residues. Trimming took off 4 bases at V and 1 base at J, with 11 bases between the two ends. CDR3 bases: TGCAGTGCTAAGCGTGAAGGAAGCAATCAGCCCCAGCATTTT. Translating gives CSAKREGSNQPQHF.

The CDR3 DNA sequence: TGCAGCGTCGACACCTACGACAGGGACTCGGCGGAGACCCAGTACTTC. This translates into CSVDTYDRDSAETQYF. The V gene is TRBV29-1, the J gene TRBJ2-5, with a tentative D call TRBD1 (7 bases). Per germline, CDR1 SQVTM and CDR2 ANQGSEA. Trimming removed 6 bases from V and 5 bases from J, with 25 bases in between. This CDR3 is built from 16 residues.

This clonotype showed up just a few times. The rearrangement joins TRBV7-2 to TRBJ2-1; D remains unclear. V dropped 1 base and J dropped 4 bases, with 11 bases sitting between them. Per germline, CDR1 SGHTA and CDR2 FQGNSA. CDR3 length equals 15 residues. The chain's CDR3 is CASSLDGTRYNEQFF. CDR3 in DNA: TGTGCCAGCAGCTTAGACGGTACCCGTTACAATGAGCAGTTCTTC.

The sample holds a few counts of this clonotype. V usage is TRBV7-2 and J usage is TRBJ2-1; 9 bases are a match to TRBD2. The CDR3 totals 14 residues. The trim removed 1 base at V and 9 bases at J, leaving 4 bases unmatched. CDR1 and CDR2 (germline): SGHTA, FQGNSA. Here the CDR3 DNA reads TGTGCCAGCAGCTTAGGCGGGGGGGCCATTGAGCAGTTCTTC. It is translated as CASSLGGGAIEQFF.

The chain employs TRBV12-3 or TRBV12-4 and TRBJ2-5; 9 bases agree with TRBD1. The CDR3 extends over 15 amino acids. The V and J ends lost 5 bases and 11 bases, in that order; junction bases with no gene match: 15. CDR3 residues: CASSKIQGARDEQYF. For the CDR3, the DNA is TGTGCCAGCAGTAAAATACAGGGGGCAAGGGATGAGCAGTACTTC.

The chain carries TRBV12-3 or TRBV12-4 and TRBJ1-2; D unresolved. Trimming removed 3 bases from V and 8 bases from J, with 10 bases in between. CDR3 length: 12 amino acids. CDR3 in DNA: TGTGCCAGCAGTTTCGCGGCCTTGGGCTACACCTTC. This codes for CASSFAALGYTF.

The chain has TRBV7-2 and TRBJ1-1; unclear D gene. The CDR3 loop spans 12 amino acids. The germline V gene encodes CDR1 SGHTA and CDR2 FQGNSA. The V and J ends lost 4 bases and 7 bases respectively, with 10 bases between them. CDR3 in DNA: TGTGCCAGCAGCTGGATAGGATTTGAAGCTTTCTTT. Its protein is CASSWIGFEAFF.

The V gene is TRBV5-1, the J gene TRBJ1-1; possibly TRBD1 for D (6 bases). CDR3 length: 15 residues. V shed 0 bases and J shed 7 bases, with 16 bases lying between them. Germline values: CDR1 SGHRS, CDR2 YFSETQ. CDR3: CASSLAGARPHEAFF. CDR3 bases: TGCGCCAGCAGCTTGGCGGGGGCCCGGCCCCATGAAGCTTTCTTT.

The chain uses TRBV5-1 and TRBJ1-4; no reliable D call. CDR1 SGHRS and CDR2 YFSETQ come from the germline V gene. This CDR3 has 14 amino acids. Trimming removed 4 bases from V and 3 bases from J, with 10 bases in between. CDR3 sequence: CASSIEAPNEKLFF. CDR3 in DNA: TGCGCCAGCAGCATAGAAGCCCCTAATGAAAAACTGTTTTTT.

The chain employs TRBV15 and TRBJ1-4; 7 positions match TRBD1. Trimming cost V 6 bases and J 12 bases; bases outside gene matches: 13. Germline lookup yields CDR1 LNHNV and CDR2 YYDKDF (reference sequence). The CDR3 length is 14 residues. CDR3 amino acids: CATRSGQLAPELFF. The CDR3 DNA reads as TGTGCCACCAGGTCGGGACAGCTGGCACCAGAACTGTTTTTT.

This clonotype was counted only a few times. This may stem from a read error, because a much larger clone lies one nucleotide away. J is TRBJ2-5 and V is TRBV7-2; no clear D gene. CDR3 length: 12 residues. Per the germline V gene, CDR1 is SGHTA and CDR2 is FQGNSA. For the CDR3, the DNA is TGTGCCAGCGGCTTAATAGCAGAGACCCAGTACTTC. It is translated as CASGLIAETQYF.

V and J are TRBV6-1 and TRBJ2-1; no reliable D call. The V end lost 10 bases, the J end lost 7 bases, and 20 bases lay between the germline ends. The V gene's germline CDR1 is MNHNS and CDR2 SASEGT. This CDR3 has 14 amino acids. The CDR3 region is CATCLDVGWNEQFF. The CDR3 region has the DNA TGTGCCACCTGCCTCGACGTAGGGTGGAATGAGCAGTTCTTC.

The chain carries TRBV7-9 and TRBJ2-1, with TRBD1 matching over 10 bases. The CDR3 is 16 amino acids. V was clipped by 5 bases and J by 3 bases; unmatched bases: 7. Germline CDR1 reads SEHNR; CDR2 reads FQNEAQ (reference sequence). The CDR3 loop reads CASSKAGQGVYNEQFF. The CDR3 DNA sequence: TGTGCCAGCAGCAAAGCCGGACAGGGGGTCTACAATGAGCAGTTCTTC.

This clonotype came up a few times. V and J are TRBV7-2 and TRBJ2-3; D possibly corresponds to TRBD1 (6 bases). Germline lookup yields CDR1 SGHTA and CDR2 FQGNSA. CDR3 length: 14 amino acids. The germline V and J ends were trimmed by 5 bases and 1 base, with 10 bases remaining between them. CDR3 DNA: TGTGCCAGCAGCAGGGACATTGGCACAGATACGCAGTATTTT. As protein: CASSRDIGTDTQYF.

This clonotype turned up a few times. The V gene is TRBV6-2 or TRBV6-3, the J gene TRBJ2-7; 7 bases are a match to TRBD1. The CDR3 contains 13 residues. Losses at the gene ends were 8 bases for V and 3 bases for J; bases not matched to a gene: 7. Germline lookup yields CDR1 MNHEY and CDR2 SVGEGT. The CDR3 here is CASWDRPNYEQYF. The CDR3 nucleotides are TGTGCCAGCTGGGACAGACCGAACTACGAGCAGTACTTC.

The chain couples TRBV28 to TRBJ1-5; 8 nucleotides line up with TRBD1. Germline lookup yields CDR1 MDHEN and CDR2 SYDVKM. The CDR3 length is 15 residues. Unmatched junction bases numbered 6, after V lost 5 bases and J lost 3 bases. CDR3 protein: CASSLRQGNNQPQHF. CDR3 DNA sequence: TGTGCCAGCAGTCTAAGACAGGGGAACAATCAGCCCCAGCATTTT.

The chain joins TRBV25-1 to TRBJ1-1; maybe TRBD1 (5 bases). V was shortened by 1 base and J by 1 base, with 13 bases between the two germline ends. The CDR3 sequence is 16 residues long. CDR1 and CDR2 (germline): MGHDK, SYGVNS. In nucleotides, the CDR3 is TGTGCCAGCAGTGAATTCCCAGGGCAGGGGAACACTGAAGCTTTCTTT. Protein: CASSEFPGQGNTEAFF.